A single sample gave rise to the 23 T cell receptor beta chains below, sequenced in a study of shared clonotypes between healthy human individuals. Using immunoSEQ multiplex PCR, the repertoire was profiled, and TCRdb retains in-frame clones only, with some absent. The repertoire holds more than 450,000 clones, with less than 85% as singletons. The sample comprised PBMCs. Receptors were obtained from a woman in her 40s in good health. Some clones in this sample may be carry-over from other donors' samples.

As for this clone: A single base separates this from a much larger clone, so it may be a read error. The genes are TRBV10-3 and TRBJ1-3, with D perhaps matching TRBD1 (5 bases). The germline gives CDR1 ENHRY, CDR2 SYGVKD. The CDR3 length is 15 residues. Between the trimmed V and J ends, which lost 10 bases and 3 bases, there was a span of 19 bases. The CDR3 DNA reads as TGTGCCACGCGAGACGACCCAGGGAGTGGAAACACCATATATTTT. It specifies CATRDDPGSGNTIYF.

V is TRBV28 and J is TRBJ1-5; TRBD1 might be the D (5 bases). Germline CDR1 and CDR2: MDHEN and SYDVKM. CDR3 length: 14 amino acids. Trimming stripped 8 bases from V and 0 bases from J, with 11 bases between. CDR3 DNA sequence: TGTGCCAGCCTAGGTGGGGGTAGCAATCAGCCCCAGCATTTT. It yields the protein CASLGGGSNQPQHF.

CDR3 nucleotides: TGTGCCAGCAGCGACAACTCCCGGGGCGGCGAGCAGTACTTC. Protein: CASSDNSRGGEQYF. The chain links TRBV7-9 to TRBJ2-7; perhaps D is TRBD1 or TRBD2 (5 bases each). CDR1 SEHNR and CDR2 FQNEAQ come from the germline V gene (reference sequence). Trimming stripped 5 bases from V and 6 bases from J, with 17 bases between. The CDR3 length is 14 residues. The variable domain in full, with the rest retrieved from reference TRBV7-9 and TRBJ2-7, is DTGVSQNPRHKITKRGQNVTFRCDPISEHNRLYWYRQTLGQGPEFLTYFQNEAQLEKSRLLSDRFSAERPKGSFSTLEIQRTEQGDSAMYLCASSDNSRGGEQYFGPGTRLTVT.

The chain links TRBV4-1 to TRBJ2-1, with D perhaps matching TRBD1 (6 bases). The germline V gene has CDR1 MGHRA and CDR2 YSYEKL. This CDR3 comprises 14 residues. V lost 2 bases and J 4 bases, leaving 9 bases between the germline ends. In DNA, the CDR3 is TGCGCCAGCAGCCAATTAGGGGGTTACAATGAGCAGTTCTTC. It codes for CASSQLGGYNEQFF.

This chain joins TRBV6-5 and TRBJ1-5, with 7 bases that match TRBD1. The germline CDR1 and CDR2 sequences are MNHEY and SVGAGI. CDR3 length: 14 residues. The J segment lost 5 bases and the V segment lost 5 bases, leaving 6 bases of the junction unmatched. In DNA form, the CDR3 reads TGTGCCAGCAGTAAACAGGGGCGCGATCAGCCCCAGCATTTT. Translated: CASSKQGRDQPQHF.

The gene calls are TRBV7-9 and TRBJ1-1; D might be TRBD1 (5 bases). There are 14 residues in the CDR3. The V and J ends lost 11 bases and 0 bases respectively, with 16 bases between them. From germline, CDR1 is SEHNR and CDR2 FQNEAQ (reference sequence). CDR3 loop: CAAKTGAVNTEAFF. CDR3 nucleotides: TGTGCCGCCAAAACTGGGGCCGTGAACACTGAAGCTTTCTTT.

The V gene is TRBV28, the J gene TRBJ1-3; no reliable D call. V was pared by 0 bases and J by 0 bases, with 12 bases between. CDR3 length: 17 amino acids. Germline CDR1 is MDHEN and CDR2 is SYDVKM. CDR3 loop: CASSLWPPQVSGNTIYF. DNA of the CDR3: TGTGCCAGCAGTTTATGGCCCCCCCAGGTCTCTGGAAACACCATATATTTT.

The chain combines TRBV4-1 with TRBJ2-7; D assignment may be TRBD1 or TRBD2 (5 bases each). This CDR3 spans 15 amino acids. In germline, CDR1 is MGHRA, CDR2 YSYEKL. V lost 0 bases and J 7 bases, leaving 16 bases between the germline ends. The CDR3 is CASSQDAGTPREQYF. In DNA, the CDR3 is TGCGCCAGCAGCCAAGATGCAGGGACGCCACGGGAGCAGTACTTC.

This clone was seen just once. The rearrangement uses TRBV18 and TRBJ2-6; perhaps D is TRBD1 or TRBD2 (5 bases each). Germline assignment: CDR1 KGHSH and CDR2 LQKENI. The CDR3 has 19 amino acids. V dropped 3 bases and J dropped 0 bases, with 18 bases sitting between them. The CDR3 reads CASSPAREKGISGANVLTF. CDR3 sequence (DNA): TGTGCCAGCTCACCCGCCAGGGAGAAGGGGATCTCTGGGGCCAACGTCCTGACTTTC.

The CDR3 loop is CASSVRSDGELFF. The CDR3 coding sequence is TGTGCCAGCAGCGTGAGGTCCGACGGGGAGCTGTTTTTT. The chain has TRBV9 and TRBJ2-2; D unclear. The CDR3 has 13 residues. V gave up 2 bases and J gave up 7 bases, with 9 bases separating them. Germline V CDR1 and CDR2: SGDLS, YYNGEE. The full variable domain, rest sourced from reference TRBV9 and TRBJ2-2, is DSGVTQTPKHLITATGQRVTLRCSPRSGDLSVYWYQQSLDQGLQFLIQYYNGEERAKGNILERFSAQQFPDLHSELNLSSLELGDSALYFCASSVRSDGELFFGEGSRLTVL.

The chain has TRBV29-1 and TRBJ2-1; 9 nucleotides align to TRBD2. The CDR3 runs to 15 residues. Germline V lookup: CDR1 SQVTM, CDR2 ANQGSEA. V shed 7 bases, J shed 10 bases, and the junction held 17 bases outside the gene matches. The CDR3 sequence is CSAQRGGRGTGEQFF. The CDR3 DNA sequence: TGCAGCGCCCAGAGGGGCGGGAGGGGCACCGGGGAGCAGTTCTTC.

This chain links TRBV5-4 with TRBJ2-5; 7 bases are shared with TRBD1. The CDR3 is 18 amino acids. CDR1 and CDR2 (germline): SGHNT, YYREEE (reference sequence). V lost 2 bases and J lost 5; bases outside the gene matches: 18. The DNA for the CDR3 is TGTGCCAGCAGCTTAGACAGGGCCAAGCTGGCTGGTCGCGAGACCCAGTACTTC. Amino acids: CASSLDRAKLAGRETQYF.

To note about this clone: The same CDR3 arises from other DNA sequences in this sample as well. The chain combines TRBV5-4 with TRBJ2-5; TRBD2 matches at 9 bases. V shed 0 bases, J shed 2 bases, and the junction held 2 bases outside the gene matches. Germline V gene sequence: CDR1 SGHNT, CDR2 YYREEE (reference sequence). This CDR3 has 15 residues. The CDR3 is CASSLGLAGQETQYF. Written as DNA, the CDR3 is TGTGCCAGCAGCTTGGGGCTAGCGGGACAAGAGACCCAGTACTTC.

The CDR3 protein is CASATAQSTEAFF. The CDR3 nucleotides read TGTGCCAGCGCGACAGCTCAGAGCACTGAAGCTTTCTTT. The chain joins TRBV2 to TRBJ1-1; D might be TRBD1 (5 bases). The CDR3 runs 13 residues. Germline V CDR1 and CDR2: SNHLY, FYNNEI. With 8 bases removed from V and 4 bases from J, the gap between germline ends came to 14 bases.

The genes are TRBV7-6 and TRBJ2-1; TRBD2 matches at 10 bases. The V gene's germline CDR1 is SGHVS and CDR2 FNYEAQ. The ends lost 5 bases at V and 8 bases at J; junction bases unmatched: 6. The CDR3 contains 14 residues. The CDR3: CASSPGTSEDEQFF. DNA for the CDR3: TGTGCCAGCAGCCCAGGGACTAGCGAAGATGAGCAGTTCTTC.

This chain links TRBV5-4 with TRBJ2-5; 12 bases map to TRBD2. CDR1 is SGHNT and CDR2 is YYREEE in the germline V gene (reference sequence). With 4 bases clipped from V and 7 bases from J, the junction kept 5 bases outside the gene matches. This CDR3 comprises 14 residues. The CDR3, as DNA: TGTGCCAGCAGCCCGGGACTAGCGGGCGGGACCCAGTACTTC. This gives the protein CASSPGLAGGTQYF.

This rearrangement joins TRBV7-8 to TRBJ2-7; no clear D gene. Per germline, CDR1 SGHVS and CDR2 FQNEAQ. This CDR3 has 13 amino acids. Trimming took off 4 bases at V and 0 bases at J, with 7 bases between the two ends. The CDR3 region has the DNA TGTGCCAGCAGCTCGATCTCCTCCTACGAGCAGTACTTC. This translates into CASSSISSYEQYF.

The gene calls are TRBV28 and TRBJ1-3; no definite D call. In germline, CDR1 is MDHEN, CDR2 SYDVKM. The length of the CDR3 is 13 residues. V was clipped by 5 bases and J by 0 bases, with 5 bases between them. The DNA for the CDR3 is TGTGCCAGCAGTGCCCCCTCTGGAAACACCATATATTTT. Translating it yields CASSAPSGNTIYF.

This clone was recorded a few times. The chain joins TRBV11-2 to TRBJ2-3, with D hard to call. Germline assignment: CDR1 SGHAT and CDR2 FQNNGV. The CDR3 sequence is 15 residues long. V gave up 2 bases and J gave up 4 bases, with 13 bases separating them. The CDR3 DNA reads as TGTGCCAGCAGCTTATCGATCGGGTCTGCAGATACGCAGTATTTT. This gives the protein CASSLSIGSADTQYF.

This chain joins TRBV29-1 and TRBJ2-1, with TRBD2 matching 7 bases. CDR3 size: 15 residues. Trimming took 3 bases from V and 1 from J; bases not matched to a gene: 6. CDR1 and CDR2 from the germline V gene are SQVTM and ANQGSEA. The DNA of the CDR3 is TGCAGCGTTGACAGAGCGGGATCTTCCTACAATGAGCAGTTCTTC. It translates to CSVDRAGSSYNEQFF.

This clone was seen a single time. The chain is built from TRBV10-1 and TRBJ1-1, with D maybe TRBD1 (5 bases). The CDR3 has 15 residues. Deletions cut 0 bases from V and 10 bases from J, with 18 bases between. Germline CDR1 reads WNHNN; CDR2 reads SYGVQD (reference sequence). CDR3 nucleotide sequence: TGCGCCAGCAGTGAGTCTTTGGGCGGGACGAATCCAGCTTTCTTT. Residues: CASSESLGGTNPAFF.

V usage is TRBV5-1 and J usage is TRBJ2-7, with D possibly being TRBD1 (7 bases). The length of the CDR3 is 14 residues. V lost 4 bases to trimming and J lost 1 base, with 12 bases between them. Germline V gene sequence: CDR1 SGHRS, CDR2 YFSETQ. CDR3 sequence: CASSPSGGSYEQYF. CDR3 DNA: TGCGCCAGCAGCCCCTCAGGGGGGTCCTACGAGCAGTACTTC.

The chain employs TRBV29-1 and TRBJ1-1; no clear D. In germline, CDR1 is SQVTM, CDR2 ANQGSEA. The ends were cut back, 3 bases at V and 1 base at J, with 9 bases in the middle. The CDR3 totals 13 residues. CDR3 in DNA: TGCAGCGTTGATGAGGGAGGGAACACTGAAGCTTTCTTT. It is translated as CSVDEGGNTEAFF. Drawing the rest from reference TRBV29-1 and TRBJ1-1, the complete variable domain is SAVISQKPSRDICQRGTSLTIQCQVDSQVTMMFWYRQQPGQSLTLIATANQGSEATYESGFVIDKFPISRPNLTFSTLTVSNMSPEDSSIYLCSVDEGGNTEAFFGQGTRLTVV.